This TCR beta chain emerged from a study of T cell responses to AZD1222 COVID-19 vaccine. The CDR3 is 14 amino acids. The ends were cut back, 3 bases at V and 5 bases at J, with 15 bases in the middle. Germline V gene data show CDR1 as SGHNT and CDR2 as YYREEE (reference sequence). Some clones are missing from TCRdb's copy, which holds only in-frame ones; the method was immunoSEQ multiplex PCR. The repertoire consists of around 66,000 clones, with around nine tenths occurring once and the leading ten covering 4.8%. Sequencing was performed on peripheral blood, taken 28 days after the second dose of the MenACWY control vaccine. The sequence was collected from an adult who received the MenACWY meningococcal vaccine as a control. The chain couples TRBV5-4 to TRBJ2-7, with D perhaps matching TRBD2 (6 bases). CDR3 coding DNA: TGTGCCAGCAGCTGGGGTGTGGGGGAGGACGAGCAGTACTTC. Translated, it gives CASSWGVGEDEQYF.